Listed below are T cell receptor beta chains from one sample, sequenced in a study of blood T cell repertoires in COVID-19. The table came from immunoSEQ multiplex PCR; TCRdb's copy has only in-frame clones and leaves some out. In the table there are 120,000 or so clones, roughly four fifths of which are singletons. Sequences were obtained from peripheral blood. Receptors originate from a woman aged 45-59 years with acute or convalescent COVID-19. Both conserved end residues are part of each CDR3. A D gene is named only where the DNA matches it firmly. Rows give clone size only sometimes, using once, few, many, or a class for an expanded clone.

TRBD1,TRBV12-3/TRBV12-4,NA,TRBJ2-7,CASSSRGEQYF,TGTGCCAGCAGTTCCAGGGGGGAGCAGTACTTC
NA,TRBV19,NA,TRBJ1-3,CAVGQYSGNTIYF,TGTGCCGTTGGACAGTACTCTGGAAACACCATATATTTT
NA,TRBV3-1/TRBV3-2,few,TRBJ1-1,CASSAGELNTEAFF,TGTGCCAGCAGCGCCGGGGAGTTGAACACTGAAGCTTTCTTT
NA,TRBV5-1,NA,TRBJ1-1,CASSPEVGGYTEAFF,TGCGCCAGCAGCCCGGAAGTGGGGGGATACACTGAAGCTTTCTTT
TRBD2,TRBV27,NA,TRBJ2-3,CASSRTSGATDTQYF,TGTGCCAGCAGCCGTACTAGCGGAGCCACAGATACGCAGTATTTT
TRBD1,TRBV11-2,NA,TRBJ2-3,CASSPTGGGTDTQYF,TGTGCCAGCAGCCCCACAGGGGGCGGCACAGATACGCAGTATTTT
TRBD1,TRBV5-1,NA,TRBJ2-1,CASSWTGGSYNEQFF,TGCGCCAGCAGCTGGACAGGGGGTTCCTACAATGAGCAGTTCTTC
NA,TRBV19,NA,TRBJ1-2,CASSAGSANYGYTF,TGTGCCAGTAGTGCCGGGTCAGCGAACTATGGCTACACCTTC
TRBD2,TRBV5-6,few,TRBJ2-7,CASSLFVAGAYEQYF,TGTGCCAGCAGCTTGTTTGTAGCGGGAGCCTACGAGCAGTACTTC
NA,TRBV2,NA,TRBJ1-2,CASSLGGDYGYTF,TGTGCCAGCAGTCTAGGCGGAGACTATGGCTACACCTTC
NA,TRBV28,NA,TRBJ1-5,CASSLGRHSGNQPQHF,TGTGCCAGCAGTTTAGGCAGGCATAGTGGCAATCAGCCCCAGCATTTT
TRBD1,TRBV19,NA,TRBJ2-7,CASSRRTGGYEQYF,TGTGCCAGTAGTCGACGGACAGGGGGCTACGAGCAGTACTTC
TRBD1,TRBV6-2/TRBV6-3,NA,TRBJ2-5,CASSYPVGGRETQYF,TGTGCCAGCAGTTATCCGGTAGGGGGCCGAGAGACCCAGTACTTC
NA,TRBV19,NA,TRBJ1-4,CASRKSNDRRGEKLFF,TGTGCCAGTAGAAAATCGAACGACCGAAGGGGTGAAAAACTGTTTTTT
NA,TRBV6-5,NA,TRBJ1-4,CASSYSTNFNEKLFF,TGTGCCAGCAGTTACTCGACAAACTTTAATGAAAAACTGTTTTTT
TRBD1,TRBV7-8,NA,TRBJ1-3,CASSPDRTGSGNTIYF,TGTGCCAGCAGCCCGGACAGGACTGGCTCTGGAAACACCATATATTTT
NA,TRBV5-5,NA,TRBJ1-6,CASSLSGGTYNSPLHF,TGTGCCAGCAGCTTGAGCGGGGGCACATATAATTCACCCCTCCACTTT
NA,TRBV2,NA,TRBJ2-7,CASSVYDYEQYF,TGTGCCAGCAGTGTCTATGACTACGAGCAGTACTTC
NA,TRBV29-1,NA,TRBJ1-3,CSGSSGNTIYF,TGCAGCGGGAGCTCTGGAAACACCATATATTTT
NA,TRBV5-6,NA,TRBJ1-5,CASSLEGGIQPQHF,TGTGCCAGCAGCTTGGAGGGAGGCATACAGCCCCAGCATTTT
NA,TRBV19,few,TRBJ2-1,CASSSGLNPVNEQFF,TGTGCCAGTAGTTCCGGACTAAACCCGGTCAATGAGCAGTTCTTC
NA,TRBV2,NA,TRBJ1-2,CASSESGTAYGYTF,TGTGCCAGCAGTGAATCCGGGACTGCCTATGGCTACACCTTC
NA,TRBV19,NA,TRBJ1-1,CASSILTGNTEAFF,TGTGCCAGTAGTATACTCACAGGGAACACTGAAGCTTTCTTT
NA,TRBV6-1,NA,TRBJ1-3,CASSETLAGSGNTIYF,TGTGCCAGCAGTGAAACGTTGGCAGGCTCTGGAAACACCATATATTTT
TRBD1,TRBV5-1,NA,TRBJ1-2,CASSFDRDGYTF,TGCGCCAGCAGCTTCGACAGGGATGGCTACACCTTC
NA,TRBV10-3,few,TRBJ2-4,CAISESILAGERNIQYF,TGTGCCATCAGTGAGTCGATTCTGGCAGGGGAGAGGAACATTCAGTACTTC
NA,TRBV6-5,NA,TRBJ2-7,CASSQGRSYEQYF,TGTGCCAGCAGTCAGGGTCGTTCCTACGAGCAGTACTTC
NA,TRBV6-1,few,TRBJ1-5,CASSDVYGSTTQHF,TGTGCCAGCAGTGATGTCTATGGATCGACTACCCAGCATTTT
NA,TRBV27,NA,TRBJ1-2,CASSLSGGYYYGYTF,TGTGCCAGCAGTTTATCCGGGGGGTATTACTATGGCTACACCTTC
NA,TRBV3-1/TRBV3-2,NA,TRBJ2-2,CASSQGSGHNTGELFF,TGTGCCAGCAGCCAAGGTAGCGGACATAACACCGGGGAGCTGTTTTTT
TRBD2,TRBV18,NA,TRBJ2-1,CASSPGLGTESYNEQFF,TGTGCCAGCTCACCGGGACTAGGGACCGAGTCCTACAATGAGCAGTTCTTC